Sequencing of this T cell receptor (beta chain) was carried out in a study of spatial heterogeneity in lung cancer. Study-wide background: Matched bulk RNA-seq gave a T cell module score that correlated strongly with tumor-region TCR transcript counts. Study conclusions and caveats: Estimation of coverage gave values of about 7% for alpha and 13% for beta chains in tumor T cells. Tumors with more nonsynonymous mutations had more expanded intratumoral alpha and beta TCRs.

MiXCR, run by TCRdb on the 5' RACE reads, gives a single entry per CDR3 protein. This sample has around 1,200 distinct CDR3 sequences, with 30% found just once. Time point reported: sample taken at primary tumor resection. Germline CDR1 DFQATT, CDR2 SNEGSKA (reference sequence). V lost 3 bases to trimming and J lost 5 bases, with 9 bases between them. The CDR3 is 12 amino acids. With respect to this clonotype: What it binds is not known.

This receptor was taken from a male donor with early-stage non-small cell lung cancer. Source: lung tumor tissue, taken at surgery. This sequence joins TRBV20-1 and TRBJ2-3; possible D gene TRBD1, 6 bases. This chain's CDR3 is CSASRGGDTQYF. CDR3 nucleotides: TGCAGTGCTAGTCGAGGGGGAGATACGCAGTATTTT.